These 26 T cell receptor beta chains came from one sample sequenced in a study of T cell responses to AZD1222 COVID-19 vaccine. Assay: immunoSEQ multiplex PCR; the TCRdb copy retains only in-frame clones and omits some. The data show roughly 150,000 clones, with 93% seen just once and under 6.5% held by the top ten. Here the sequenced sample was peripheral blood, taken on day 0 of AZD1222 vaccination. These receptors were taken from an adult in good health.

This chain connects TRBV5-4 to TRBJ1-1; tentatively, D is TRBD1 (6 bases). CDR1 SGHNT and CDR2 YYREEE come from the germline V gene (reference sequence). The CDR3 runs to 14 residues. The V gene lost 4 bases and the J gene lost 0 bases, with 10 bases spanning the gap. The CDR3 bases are TGTGCCAGCAGCAAGACAGGAATGAACACTGAAGCTTTCTTT. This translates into CASSKTGMNTEAFF.

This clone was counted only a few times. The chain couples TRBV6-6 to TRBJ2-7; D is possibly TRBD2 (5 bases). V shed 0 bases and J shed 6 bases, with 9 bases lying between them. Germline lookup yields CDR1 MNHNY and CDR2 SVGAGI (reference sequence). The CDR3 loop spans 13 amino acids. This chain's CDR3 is CASSYSWAGEQYF. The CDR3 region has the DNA TGTGCCAGCAGTTACTCTTGGGCGGGCGAGCAGTACTTC.

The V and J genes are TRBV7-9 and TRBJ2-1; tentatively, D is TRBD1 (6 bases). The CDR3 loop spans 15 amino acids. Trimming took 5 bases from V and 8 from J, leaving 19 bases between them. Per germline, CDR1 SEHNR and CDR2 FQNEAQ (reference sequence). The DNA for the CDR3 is TGTGCCAGCAGCCCGTGGGACAATCAAGACGATGAGCAGTTCTTC. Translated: CASSPWDNQDDEQFF.

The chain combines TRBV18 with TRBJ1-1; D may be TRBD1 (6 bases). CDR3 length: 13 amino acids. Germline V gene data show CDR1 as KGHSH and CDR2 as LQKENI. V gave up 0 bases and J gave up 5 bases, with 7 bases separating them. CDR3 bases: TGTGCCAGCTCACCACCTCAGGGGACTGAAGCTTTCTTT. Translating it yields CASSPPQGTEAFF.

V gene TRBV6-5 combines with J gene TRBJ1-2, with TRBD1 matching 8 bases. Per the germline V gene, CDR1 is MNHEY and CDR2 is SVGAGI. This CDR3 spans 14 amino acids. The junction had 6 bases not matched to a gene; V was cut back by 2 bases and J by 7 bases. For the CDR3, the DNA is TGTGCCAGCAGTTACGATGGACAGGGTAGTGGCTACACCTTC. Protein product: CASSYDGQGSGYTF.

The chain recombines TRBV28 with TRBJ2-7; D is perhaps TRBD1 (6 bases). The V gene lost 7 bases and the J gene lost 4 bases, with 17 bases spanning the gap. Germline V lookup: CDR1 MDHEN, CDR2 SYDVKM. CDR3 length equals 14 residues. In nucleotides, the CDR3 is TGTGCCAGCACCCGCGCAGGACAGAATTACGAGCAGTACTTC. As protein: CASTRAGQNYEQYF.

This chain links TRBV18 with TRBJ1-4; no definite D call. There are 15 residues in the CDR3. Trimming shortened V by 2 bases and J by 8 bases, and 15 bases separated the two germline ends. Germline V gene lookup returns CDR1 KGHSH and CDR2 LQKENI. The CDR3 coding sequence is TGTGCCAGCTCACCAGGGATAGCCGAATCGGAAAAACTGTTTTTT. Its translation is CASSPGIAESEKLFF.

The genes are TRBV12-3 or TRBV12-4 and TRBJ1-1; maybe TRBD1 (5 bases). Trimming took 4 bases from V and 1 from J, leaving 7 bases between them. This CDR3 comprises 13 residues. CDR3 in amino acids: CASSWGRNTEAFF. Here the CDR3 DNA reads TGTGCCAGCAGTTGGGGACGGAACACTGAAGCTTTCTTT.

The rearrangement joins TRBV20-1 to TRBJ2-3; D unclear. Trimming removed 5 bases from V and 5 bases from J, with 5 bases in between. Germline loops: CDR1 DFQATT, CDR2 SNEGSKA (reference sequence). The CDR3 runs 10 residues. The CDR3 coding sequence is TGCAGTGCTGCCCTAGATACGCAGTATTTT. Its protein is CSAALDTQYF.

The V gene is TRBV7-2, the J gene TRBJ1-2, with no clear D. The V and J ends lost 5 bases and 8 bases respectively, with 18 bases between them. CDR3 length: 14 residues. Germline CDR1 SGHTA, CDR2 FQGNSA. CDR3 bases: TGTGCCAGCAGCCCCCAGGTTGTGGCTCAAGGCTACACCTTC. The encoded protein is CASSPQVVAQGYTF.

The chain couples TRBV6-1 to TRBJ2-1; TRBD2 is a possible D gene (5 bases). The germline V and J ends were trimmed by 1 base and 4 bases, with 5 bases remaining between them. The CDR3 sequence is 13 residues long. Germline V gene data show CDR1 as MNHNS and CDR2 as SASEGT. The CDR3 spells CASSEGEYNEQFF. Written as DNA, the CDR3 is TGTGCCAGCAGTGAAGGGGAGTACAATGAGCAGTTCTTC.

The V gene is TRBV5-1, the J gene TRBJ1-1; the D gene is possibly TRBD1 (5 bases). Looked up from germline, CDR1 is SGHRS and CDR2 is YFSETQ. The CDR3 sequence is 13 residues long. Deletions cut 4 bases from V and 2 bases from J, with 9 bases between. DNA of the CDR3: TGCGCCAGCAGCCAAGGACAAAACACTGAAGCTTTCTTT. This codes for CASSQGQNTEAFF.

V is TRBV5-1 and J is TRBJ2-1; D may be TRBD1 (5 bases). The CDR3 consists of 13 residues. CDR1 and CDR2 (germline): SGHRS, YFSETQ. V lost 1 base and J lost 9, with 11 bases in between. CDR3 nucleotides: TGCGCCAGCAGCTTGAACCCGCAGGGTGAGCAGTTCTTC. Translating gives CASSLNPQGEQFF.

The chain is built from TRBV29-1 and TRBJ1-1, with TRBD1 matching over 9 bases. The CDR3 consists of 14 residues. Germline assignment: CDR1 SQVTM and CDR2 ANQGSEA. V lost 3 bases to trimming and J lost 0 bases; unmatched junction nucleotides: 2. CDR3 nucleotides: TGCAGCGTTGAGGACAGGGGCATGAACACTGAAGCTTTCTTT. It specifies CSVEDRGMNTEAFF.

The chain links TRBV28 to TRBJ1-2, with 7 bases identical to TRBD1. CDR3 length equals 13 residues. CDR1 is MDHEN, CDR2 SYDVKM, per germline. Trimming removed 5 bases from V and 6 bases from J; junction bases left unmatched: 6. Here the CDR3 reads CASSPMDRNGYTF. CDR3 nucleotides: TGTGCCAGCAGTCCTATGGACAGGAATGGCTACACCTTC.

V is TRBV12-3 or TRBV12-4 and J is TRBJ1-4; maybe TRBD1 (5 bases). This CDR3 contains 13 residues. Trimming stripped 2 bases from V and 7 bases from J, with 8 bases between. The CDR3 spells CASSLSGTEKLFF. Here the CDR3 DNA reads TGTGCCAGCAGTTTATCGGGGACTGAAAAACTGTTTTTT.

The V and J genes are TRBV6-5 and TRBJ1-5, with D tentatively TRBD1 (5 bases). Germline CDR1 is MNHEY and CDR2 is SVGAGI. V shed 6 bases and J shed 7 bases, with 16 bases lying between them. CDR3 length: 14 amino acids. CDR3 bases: TGTGCCAGCAGGCTTTCGGGGCTGGGGCAGCCCCAGCATTTT. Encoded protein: CASRLSGLGQPQHF.

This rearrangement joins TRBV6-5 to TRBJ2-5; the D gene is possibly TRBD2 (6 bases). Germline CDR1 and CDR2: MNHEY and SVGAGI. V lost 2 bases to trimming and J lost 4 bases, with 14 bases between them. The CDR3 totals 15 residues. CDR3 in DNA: TGTGCCAGCAGTTACATAGCGGCCACCGGAGAGACCCAGTACTTC. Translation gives CASSYIAATGETQYF.

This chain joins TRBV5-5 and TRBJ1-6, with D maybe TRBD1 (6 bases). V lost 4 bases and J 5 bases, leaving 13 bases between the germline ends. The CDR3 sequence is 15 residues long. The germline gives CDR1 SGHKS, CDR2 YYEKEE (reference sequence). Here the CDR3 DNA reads TGTGCCAGCAGCCACGGACAGCCTCATAATTCACCCCTCCACTTT. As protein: CASSHGQPHNSPLHF.

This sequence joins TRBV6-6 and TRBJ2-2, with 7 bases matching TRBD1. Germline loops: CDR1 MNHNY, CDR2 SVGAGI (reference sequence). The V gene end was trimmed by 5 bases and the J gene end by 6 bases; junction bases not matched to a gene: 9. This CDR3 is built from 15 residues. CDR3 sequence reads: CASSIRGRGAGELFF. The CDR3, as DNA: TGTGCCAGCAGTATTAGGGGGCGTGGGGCCGGGGAGCTGTTTTTT.

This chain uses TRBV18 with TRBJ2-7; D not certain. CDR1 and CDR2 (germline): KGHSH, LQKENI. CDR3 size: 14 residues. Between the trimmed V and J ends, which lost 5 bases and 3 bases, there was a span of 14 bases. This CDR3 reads CASSVAQGNYEQYF. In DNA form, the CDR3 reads TGTGCCAGCTCAGTAGCCCAAGGGAACTACGAGCAGTACTTC. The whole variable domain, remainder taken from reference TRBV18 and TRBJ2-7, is NAGVMQNPRHLVRRRGQEARLRCSPMKGHSHVYWYRQLPEEGLKFMVYLQKENIIDESGMPKERFSAEFPKEGPSILRIQQVVRGDSAAYFCASSVAQGNYEQYFGPGTRLTVT.

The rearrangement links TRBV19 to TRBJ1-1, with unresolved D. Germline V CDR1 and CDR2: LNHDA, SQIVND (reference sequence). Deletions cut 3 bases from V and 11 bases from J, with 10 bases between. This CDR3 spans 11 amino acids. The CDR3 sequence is CASSIPTGAFF. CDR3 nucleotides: TGTGCCAGTAGTATCCCGACTGGGGCTTTCTTT.

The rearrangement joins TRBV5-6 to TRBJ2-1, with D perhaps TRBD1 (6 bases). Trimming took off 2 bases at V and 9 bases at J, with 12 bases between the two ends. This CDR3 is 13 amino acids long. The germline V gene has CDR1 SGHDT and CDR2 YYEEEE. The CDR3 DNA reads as TGTGCCAGCAGCTTCTCTGACAGGCCTGAGCAGTTCTTC. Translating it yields CASSFSDRPEQFF.

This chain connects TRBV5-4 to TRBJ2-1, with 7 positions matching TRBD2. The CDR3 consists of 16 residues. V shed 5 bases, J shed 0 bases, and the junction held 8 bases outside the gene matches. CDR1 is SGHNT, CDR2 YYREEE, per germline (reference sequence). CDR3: CASRPGGGSSYNEQFF. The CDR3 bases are TGTGCCAGCAGGCCGGGGGGAGGGAGCTCCTACAATGAGCAGTTCTTC.

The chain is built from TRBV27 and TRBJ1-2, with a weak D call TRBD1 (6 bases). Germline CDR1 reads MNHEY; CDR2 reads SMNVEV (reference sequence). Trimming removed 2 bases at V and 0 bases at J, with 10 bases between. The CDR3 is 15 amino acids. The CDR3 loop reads CASSLRGGTNYGYTF. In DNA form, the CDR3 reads TGTGCCAGCAGTTTAAGGGGGGGCACTAACTATGGCTACACCTTC.

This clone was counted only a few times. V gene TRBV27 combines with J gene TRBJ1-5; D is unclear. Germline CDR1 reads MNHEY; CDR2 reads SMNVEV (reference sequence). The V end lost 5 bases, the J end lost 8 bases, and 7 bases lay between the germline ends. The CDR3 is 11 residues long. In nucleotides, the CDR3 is TGTGCCAGCAGTCCTGAGGAGCCCCAGCATTTT. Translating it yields CASSPEEPQHF.